The 22 T cell receptor beta chains given below trace back to one sample, sequenced in a study of blood T cell repertoires in COVID-19. Profiled with immunoSEQ multiplex PCR; TCRdb holds only in-frame clones, not every one. The sample holds 150,000 or so clones; around 85% are singletons and the top ten take 0.6% to 0.65%. The sequenced material came from peripheral blood. These receptors were taken from a man aged 55 to 70 with COVID-19, enrolled during active disease.

V and J are TRBV6-5 and TRBJ1-1; TRBD1 aligns across 8 bases. The CDR3 has 14 amino acids. The junction had 5 bases not matched to a gene; V was cut back by 2 bases and J by 6 bases. Per germline, CDR1 MNHEY and CDR2 SVGAGI. The DNA for the CDR3 is TGTGCCAGCAGTTACAGGACAGGGCTCGCTGAAGCTTTCTTT. As protein: CASSYRTGLAEAFF.

The rearrangement links TRBV12-3 or TRBV12-4 to TRBJ1-3; no clear D gene. Deletions cut 3 bases from V and 4 bases from J, with 7 bases between. This CDR3 region has 13 residues. CDR3 nucleotides: TGTGCCAGCAGTTTGGGCCAGGGAAACACCATATATTTT. Encoded protein: CASSLGQGNTIYF.

This clone was seen a handful of times. Sequence at one end of the junction differs from germline and may be a read error. The chain has TRBV2 and TRBJ1-2; 8 bases fit TRBD1. Germline V CDR1 and CDR2: SNHLY, FYNNEI. This CDR3 spans 15 amino acids. The CDR3 coding sequence is TGCGCGGAGTTACTGACAGGGGCCCTAGGCTATGGCTACACCTTC. Translating it yields CAELLTGALGYGYTF.

V and J are TRBV11-2 and TRBJ1-1; TRBD1 matches 7 bases. V was pared by 5 bases and J by 4 bases, with 7 bases of the junction left unmatched. Germline assignment: CDR1 SGHAT and CDR2 FQNNGV. The CDR3 covers 14 residues. The CDR3 DNA sequence: TGTGCCAGCAGCCCGCAGGGGGGTGTCACTGAAGCTTTCTTT. It yields the protein CASSPQGGVTEAFF.

This clone has a single count. This chain joins TRBV11-3 and TRBJ1-2, with TRBD1 as a possible D gene (5 bases). Germline values: CDR1 SGHNT, CDR2 YENEEA. This CDR3 contains 17 residues. V was pared by 2 bases and J by 5 bases, with 21 bases between. CDR3: CASSLSRWGEEKYGYTF. The CDR3 coding sequence is TGTGCCAGCAGCTTATCCCGATGGGGGGAGGAAAAATATGGCTACACCTTC. Filled out from reference TRBV11-3 and TRBJ1-2, the complete variable domain reads EAGVVQSPRYKIIEKKQPVAFWCNPISGHNTLYWYLQNLGQGPELLIRYENEEAVDDSQLPKDRFSAERLKGVDSTLKIQPAELGDSAVYLCASSLSRWGEEKYGYTFGSGTRLTVV.

The chain employs TRBV7-2 and TRBJ1-1, with D unclear. The V gene's germline CDR1 is SGHTA and CDR2 FQGNSA. V was trimmed by 5 bases and J by 10 bases, leaving 14 bases between them. This CDR3 comprises 12 residues. The CDR3 DNA reads as TGTGCCAGCAGCCTAGACGTAGGGAGAGCTTTCTTT. It translates to CASSLDVGRAFF.

The rearrangement uses TRBV3-1 (or the pseudogene TRBV3-2) and TRBJ1-2; TRBD1 matches 7 bases. Germline lookup yields CDR1 LGHDT and CDR2 YNNKEL (reference sequence). The CDR3 covers 15 residues. Trimming at V came to 3 bases and at J to 4 bases, leaving 8 bases not matched to a gene. CDR3 loop: CASSQNDRAPYGYTF. The CDR3 DNA is TGTGCCAGCAGCCAGAATGACAGGGCCCCCTATGGCTACACCTTC.

This rearrangement joins TRBV29-1 to TRBJ1-1; the match to TRBD1 covers 8 bases. Germline assignment: CDR1 SQVTM and CDR2 ANQGSEA. V lost 5 bases to trimming and J lost 5 bases; unmatched junction nucleotides: 7. The CDR3 loop spans 13 amino acids. CDR3 sequence: CSVLDRAYTEAFF. The DNA of the CDR3 is TGCAGCGTTTTGGACAGGGCGTATACTGAAGCTTTCTTT.

A single count supports this clone. The rearrangement joins TRBV4-3 to TRBJ1-5; D call uncertain. The CDR3 is 15 amino acids. The germline V gene encodes CDR1 LGHNA and CDR2 YSLEER. Trimming removed 2 bases from V and 7 bases from J, with 15 bases in between. This chain's CDR3 is CASSQTISLSQPQHF. In DNA, the CDR3 is TGCGCCAGCAGCCAAACTATATCCCTTAGCCAGCCCCAGCATTTT.

V is TRBV28 and J is TRBJ2-3; TRBD2 aligns across 7 bases. The CDR3 runs to 13 residues. The trim removed 11 bases at V and 0 bases at J, leaving 5 bases unmatched. Germline lookup yields CDR1 MDHEN and CDR2 SYDVKM. The CDR3 sequence: CAAGAGSTDTQYF. DNA for the CDR3: TGTGCCGCCGGAGCGGGGAGCACAGATACGCAGTATTTT.

The genes are TRBV19 and TRBJ1-1; the D gene is possibly TRBD1 (5 bases). The V and J ends lost 3 bases and 7 bases respectively, with 12 bases between them. Germline V gives CDR1 LNHDA, CDR2 SQIVND (reference sequence). The CDR3 contains 13 residues. The CDR3: CASSIFPGNEAFF. The CDR3 nucleotides read TGTGCCAGTAGTATCTTCCCAGGGAATGAAGCTTTCTTT.

The V gene is TRBV29-1, the J gene TRBJ2-5, with TRBD2 identical over 14 bases. In germline, CDR1 is SQVTM, CDR2 ANQGSEA. The CDR3 runs to 12 residues. V shed 4 bases, J shed 9 bases, and the junction held 1 base outside the gene matches. The CDR3 protein is CSVVTSGRAQYF. The DNA of the CDR3 is TGCAGCGTTGTGACTAGCGGGAGGGCCCAGTACTTC.

The rearrangement links TRBV30 to TRBJ1-3; TRBD1 agrees at 8 bases. Germline CDR1 GTSNPN, CDR2 SVGIG (reference sequence). The V gene end was trimmed by 2 bases and the J gene end by 8 bases; junction bases not matched to a gene: 8. The CDR3 is made up of 14 amino acids. The chain's CDR3 is CAWSPGQGGHTIYF. As DNA, the CDR3 is TGTGCCTGGAGTCCCGGACAGGGAGGGCACACCATATATTTT.

V and J are TRBV5-4 and TRBJ1-2; TRBD1 matches 7 bases. The CDR3 sequence is 15 residues long. The germline V gene has CDR1 SGHNT and CDR2 YYREEE (reference sequence). Trimming took 2 bases from V and 4 from J; bases not matched to a gene: 8. The CDR3 loop is CASSLRQGNSYGYTF. The DNA for the CDR3 is TGTGCCAGCAGCTTACGACAGGGTAACAGCTATGGCTACACCTTC.

The chain couples TRBV9 to TRBJ1-1; TRBD1 matches 10 bases. Germline loops: CDR1 SGDLS, CDR2 YYNGEE. This CDR3 spans 16 amino acids. V dropped 4 bases and J dropped 4; count of bases not matched to a gene: 10. This CDR3 is CASSRGQGVVSTEAFF. The CDR3 DNA reads as TGTGCCAGCAGCCGAGGACAGGGGGTAGTGAGCACTGAAGCTTTCTTT. Using reference TRBV9 and TRBJ1-1 for the parts outside the CDR3, the full variable domain is DSGVTQTPKHLITATGQRVTLRCSPRSGDLSVYWYQQSLDQGLQFLIQYYNGEERAKGNILERFSAQQFPDLHSELNLSSLELGDSALYFCASSRGQGVVSTEAFFGQGTRLTVV.

The V gene is TRBV20-1, the J gene TRBJ1-2, with TRBD1 as a possible D gene (6 bases). There are 11 residues in the CDR3. CDR1 and CDR2 (germline): DFQATT, SNEGSKA (reference sequence). V was cut by 5 bases and J by 4 bases, with 8 bases left in between. In DNA, the CDR3 is TGCAGTGCTTTGGACAGCTATGGCTACACCTTC. The encoded protein is CSALDSYGYTF.

This chain connects TRBV6-2 or TRBV6-3 to TRBJ2-1, with a possible D match to TRBD1 (6 bases). The CDR3 has 17 amino acids. CDR1 and CDR2 (germline): MNHEY, SVGEGT. V shed 0 bases and J shed 2 bases, with 14 bases lying between them. The CDR3 coding sequence is TGTGCCAGCAGTTACTCCCCGGGCAGGGACACCTACAATGAGCAGTTCTTC. It yields the protein CASSYSPGRDTYNEQFF.

The genes are TRBV11-3 and TRBJ2-1; 8 positions agree with TRBD1. This CDR3 has 15 residues. The ends lost 4 bases at V and 3 bases at J; junction bases unmatched: 5. Germline V lookup: CDR1 SGHNT, CDR2 YENEEA. The DNA of the CDR3 is TGTGCCAGCAGCTCACCCGGGACAGGCTACAATGAGCAGTTCTTC. This codes for CASSSPGTGYNEQFF.

A single count supports this clone. The same CDR3 can be traced to other DNA sequences in this sample. The V and J genes are TRBV5-1 and TRBJ2-5; TRBD1 matches 8 bases. The CDR3 covers 16 residues. From germline, CDR1 is SGHRS and CDR2 YFSETQ. J gave up 4 bases and V 0 bases, and 8 bases lay outside the gene matches. The CDR3 here is CASSLVQGAPGETQYF. CDR3 DNA sequence: TGCGCCAGCAGCTTGGTTCAGGGGGCGCCGGGAGAGACCCAGTACTTC.

The chain joins TRBV11-3 to TRBJ1-3, with D perhaps TRBD1 (5 bases). Germline CDR1 and CDR2: SGHNT and YENEEA. The CDR3 runs 14 residues. Deletions cut 1 base from V and 2 bases from J, with 6 bases between. The CDR3 DNA sequence: TGTGCCAGCAGCTTAGGACAGACTGGAAACACCATATATTTT. This encodes CASSLGQTGNTIYF.

The rearrangement uses TRBV9 and TRBJ2-2; TRBD2 matches 10 bases. Germline CDR1 reads SGDLS; CDR2 reads YYNGEE. The CDR3 is 16 amino acids. V was clipped by 0 bases and J by 3 bases; unmatched bases: 2. The CDR3 region is CASSVEAGGHTGELFF. The CDR3 coding sequence is TGTGCCAGCAGCGTAGAAGCGGGGGGGCACACCGGGGAGCTGTTTTTT.

V and J are TRBV18 and TRBJ2-1; 9 positions match TRBD2. V shed 9 bases, J shed 13 bases, and the junction held 16 bases outside the gene matches. The CDR3 covers 14 residues. Germline CDR1 and CDR2: KGHSH and LQKENI. The CDR3 sequence is CARTDQREELCQFF. Here the CDR3 DNA reads TGTGCCAGGACCGATCAGCGGGAGGAACTCTGTCAGTTCTTC.